This T cell receptor (beta chain) was observed in a study of radiotherapy plus CTLA-4 blockade in lung cancer. V was cut by 7 bases and J by 8 bases, with 13 bases left in between. CDR3 length: 13 amino acids. Germline values: CDR1 SGHNT, CDR2 YYREEE (reference sequence). The assay was immunoSEQ multiplex PCR, and TCRdb's table has in-frame clones only and misses some. The repertoire consists of 70,000 to 95,000 clones, with around 81% occurring once and the leading ten covering approximately 14%. This clonotype was obtained from a human donor with non-small cell lung cancer that progressed on radiotherapy plus ipilimumab. The sample in question was peripheral blood, obtained from a patient treated with radiotherapy plus ipilimumab. The chain links TRBV5-4 to TRBJ1-6, with D unresolved. CDR3 protein: CASGTGSDSPLHF. The CDR3 DNA follows: TGTGCCAGCGGCACCGGGTCTGATTCACCCCTCCACTTT.